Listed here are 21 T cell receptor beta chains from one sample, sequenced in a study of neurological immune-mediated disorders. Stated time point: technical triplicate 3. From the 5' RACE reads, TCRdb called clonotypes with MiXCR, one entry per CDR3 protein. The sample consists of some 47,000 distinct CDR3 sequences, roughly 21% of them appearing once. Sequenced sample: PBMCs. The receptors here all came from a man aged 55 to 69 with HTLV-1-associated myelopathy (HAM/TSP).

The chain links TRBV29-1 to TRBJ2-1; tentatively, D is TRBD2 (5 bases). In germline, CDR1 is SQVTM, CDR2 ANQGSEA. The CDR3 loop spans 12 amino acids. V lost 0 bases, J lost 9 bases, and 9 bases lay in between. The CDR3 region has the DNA TGCAGCGTTGAAGAAGTGGGGAGTGAGCAGTTCTTC. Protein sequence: CSVEEVGSEQFF.

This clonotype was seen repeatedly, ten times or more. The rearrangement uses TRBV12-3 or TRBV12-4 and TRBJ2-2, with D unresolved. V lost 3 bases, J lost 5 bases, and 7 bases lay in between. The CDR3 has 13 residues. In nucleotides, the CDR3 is TGTGCCAGCAGTTTGCGTGGAACCGGGGAGCTGTTTTTT. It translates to CASSLRGTGELFF.

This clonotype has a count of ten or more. The CDR3 here is CSARVLAGYNEQFF. In DNA form, the CDR3 reads TGCAGTGCTAGAGTTCTAGCGGGGTACAATGAGCAGTTCTTC. V usage is TRBV20-1 and J usage is TRBJ2-1, with 9 bases lining up with TRBD2. CDR1 is DFQATT, CDR2 SNEGSKA, per germline (reference sequence). V shed 1 base and J 4 bases; nucleotides not matched to a gene: 2. The CDR3 has 14 residues.

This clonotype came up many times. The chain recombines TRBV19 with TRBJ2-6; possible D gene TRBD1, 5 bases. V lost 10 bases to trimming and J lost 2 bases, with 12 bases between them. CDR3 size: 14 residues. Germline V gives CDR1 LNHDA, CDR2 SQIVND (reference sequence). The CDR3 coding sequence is TGTGCCACCCGACAGCCTACTGGGGCCAACGTCCTGACTTTC. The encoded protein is CATRQPTGANVLTF.

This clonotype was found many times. CDR3 nucleotides: TGTGCCAGCAGCACCCGGTGGCTAGCGGACTCCTACAATGAGCAGTTCTTC. The encoded protein is CASSTRWLADSYNEQFF. This chain links TRBV7-9 with TRBJ2-1, with TRBD2 identical over 7 bases. CDR3 size: 17 residues. V lost 5 bases and J lost 0; bases outside the gene matches: 10. Germline V gene lookup returns CDR1 SEHNR and CDR2 FQNEAQ (reference sequence).

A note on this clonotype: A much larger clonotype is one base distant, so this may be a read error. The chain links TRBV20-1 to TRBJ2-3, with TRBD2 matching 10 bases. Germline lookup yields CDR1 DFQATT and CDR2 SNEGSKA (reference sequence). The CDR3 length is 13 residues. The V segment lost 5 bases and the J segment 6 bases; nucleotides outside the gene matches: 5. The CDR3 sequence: CSALRAGGDTQYF. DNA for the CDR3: TGCAGTGCTCTGAGAGCGGGAGGGGATACGCAGTATTTT.

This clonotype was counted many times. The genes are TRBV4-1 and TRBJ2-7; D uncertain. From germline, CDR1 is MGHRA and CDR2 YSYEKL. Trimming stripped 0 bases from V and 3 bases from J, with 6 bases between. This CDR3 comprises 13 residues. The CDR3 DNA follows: TGCGCCAGCAGCCAAGATGGCAGCTACGAGCAGTACTTC. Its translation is CASSQDGSYEQYF.

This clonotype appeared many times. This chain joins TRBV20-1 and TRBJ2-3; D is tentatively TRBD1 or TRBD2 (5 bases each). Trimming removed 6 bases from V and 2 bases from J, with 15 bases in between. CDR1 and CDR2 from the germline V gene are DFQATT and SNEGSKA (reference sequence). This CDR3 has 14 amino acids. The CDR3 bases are TGCAGTGCATTGAGGGGAACGATCACAGATACGCAGTATTTT. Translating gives CSALRGTITDTQYF.

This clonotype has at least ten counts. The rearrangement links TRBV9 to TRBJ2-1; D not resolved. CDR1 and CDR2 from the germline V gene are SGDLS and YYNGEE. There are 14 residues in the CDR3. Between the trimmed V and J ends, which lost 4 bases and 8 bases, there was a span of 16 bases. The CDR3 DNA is TGTGCCAGCAGCACCGGTGTCGAGCATGATGAGCAGTTCTTC. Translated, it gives CASSTGVEHDEQFF.

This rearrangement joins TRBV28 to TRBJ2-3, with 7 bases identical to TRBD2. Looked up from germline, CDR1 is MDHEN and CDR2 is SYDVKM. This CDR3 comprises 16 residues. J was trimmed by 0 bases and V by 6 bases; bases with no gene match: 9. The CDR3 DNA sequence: TGTGCCAGCAGCCGGAGCGGGACGCCTAGCACAGATACGCAGTATTTT. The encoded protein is CASSRSGTPSTDTQYF.

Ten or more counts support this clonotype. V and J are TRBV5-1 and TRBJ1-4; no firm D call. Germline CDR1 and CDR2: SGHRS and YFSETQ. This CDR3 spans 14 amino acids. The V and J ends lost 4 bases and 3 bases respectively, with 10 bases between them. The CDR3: CASSPDGANEKLFF. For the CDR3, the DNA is TGCGCCAGCAGCCCGGACGGAGCTAATGAAAAACTGTTTTTT. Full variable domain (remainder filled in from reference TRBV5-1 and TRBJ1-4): KAGVTQTPRYLIKTRGQQVTLSCSPISGHRSVSWYQQTPGQGLQFLFEYFSETQRNKGNFPGRFSGRQFSNSRSEMNVSTLELGDSALYLCASSPDGANEKLFFGSGTQLSVL.

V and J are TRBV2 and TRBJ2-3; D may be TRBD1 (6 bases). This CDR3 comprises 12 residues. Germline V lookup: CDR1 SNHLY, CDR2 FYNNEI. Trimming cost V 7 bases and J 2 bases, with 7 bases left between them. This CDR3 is CASTGDTDTQYF. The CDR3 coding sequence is TGTGCCAGCACAGGGGACACAGATACGCAGTATTTT. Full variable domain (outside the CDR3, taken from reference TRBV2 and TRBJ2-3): EPEVTQTPSHQVTQMGQEVILRCVPISNHLYFYWYRQILGQKVEFLVSFYNNEISEKSEIFDDQFSVERPDGSNFTLKIRSTKLEDSAMYFCASTGDTDTQYFGPGTRLTVL.

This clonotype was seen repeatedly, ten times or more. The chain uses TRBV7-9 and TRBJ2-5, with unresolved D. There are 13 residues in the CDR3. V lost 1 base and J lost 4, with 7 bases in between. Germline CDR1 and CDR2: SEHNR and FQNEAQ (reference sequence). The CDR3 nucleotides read TGTGCCAGCAGCTTAGGAAACGGAGAGACCCAGTACTTC. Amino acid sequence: CASSLGNGETQYF. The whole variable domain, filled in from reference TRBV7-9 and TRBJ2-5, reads DTGVSQNPRHKITKRGQNVTFRCDPISEHNRLYWYRQTLGQGPEFLTYFQNEAQLEKSRLLSDRFSAERPKGSFSTLEIQRTEQGDSAMYLCASSLGNGETQYFGPGTRLLVL.

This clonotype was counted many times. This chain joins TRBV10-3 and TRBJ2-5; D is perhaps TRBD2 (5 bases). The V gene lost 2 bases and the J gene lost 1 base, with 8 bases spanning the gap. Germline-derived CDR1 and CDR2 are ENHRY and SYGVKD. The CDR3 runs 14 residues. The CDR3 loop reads CAISETAAQETQYF. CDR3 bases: TGTGCCATCAGTGAGACAGCGGCCCAAGAGACCCAGTACTTC.

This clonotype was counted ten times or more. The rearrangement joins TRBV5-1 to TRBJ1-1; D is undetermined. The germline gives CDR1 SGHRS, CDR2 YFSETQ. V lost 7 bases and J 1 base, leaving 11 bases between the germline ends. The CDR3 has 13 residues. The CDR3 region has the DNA TGCGCCAGCCGCCAAGGAGAGAACACTGAAGCTTTCTTT. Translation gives CASRQGENTEAFF.

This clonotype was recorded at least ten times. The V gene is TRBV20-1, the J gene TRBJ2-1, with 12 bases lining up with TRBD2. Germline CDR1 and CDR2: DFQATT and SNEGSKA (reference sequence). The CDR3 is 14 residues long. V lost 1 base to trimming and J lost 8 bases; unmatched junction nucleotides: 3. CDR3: CSARGLAGEYEQFF. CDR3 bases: TGCAGTGCTAGAGGACTAGCGGGAGAATATGAGCAGTTCTTC.

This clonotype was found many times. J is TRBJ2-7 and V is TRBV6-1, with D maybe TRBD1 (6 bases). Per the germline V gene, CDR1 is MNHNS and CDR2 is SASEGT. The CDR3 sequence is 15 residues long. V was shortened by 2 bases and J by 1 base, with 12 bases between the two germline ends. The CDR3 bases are TGTGCCAGCAGTGAATCGCCAGGGGTATCCTACGAGCAGTACTTC. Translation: CASSESPGVSYEQYF.

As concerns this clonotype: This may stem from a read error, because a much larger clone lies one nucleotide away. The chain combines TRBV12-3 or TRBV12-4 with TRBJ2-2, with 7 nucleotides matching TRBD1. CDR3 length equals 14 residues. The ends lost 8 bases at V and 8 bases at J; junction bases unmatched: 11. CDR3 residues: CASGTAGGEGELFF. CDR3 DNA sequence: TGTGCCAGCGGCACTGCAGGGGGTGAGGGGGAGCTGTTTTTT.

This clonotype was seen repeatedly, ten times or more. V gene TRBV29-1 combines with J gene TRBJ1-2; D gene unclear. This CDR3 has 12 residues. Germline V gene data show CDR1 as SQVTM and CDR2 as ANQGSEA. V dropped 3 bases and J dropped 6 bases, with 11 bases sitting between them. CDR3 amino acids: CSVDHGNDGYTF. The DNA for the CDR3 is TGCAGCGTTGATCATGGGAACGATGGCTACACCTTC.

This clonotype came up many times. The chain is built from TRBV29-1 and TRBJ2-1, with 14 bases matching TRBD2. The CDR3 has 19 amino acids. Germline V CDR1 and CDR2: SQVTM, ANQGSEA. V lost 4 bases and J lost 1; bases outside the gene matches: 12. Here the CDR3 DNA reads TGCAGCGTTGTAGGGGTCGGGACTAGCGGGAGCGGGTCCTACAATGAGCAGTTCTTC. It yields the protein CSVVGVGTSGSGSYNEQFF.

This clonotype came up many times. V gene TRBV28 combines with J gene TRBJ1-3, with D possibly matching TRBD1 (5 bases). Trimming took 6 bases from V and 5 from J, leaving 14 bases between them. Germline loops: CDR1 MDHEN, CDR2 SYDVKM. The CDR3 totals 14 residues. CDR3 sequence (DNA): TGTGCCAGCAGAGACTCCGGGACCCGAAACACCATATATTTT. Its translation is CASRDSGTRNTIYF.